This TCR beta chain was identified during a study of blood T cell repertoires in COVID-19 (TCRdb year 2020). Regarding the study in general: The collaborator samples originated in the United States, Italy and Spain and spanned the acute and convalescent phases of COVID-19. Where available, HLA class I and class II types were taken from metadata supplied by the sample provider and were not determined by assay-based typing. The repertoires were made available in a free public database intended to serve as a resource for research on the immune response to SARS-CoV-2. Samples came from the ongoing ImmuneRACE study (first 160 participants) plus 1,254 subjects from 6 global collaborators. Subjects who had been exposed to COVID-19, were actively infected with it, or had recovered from it provided the deeply sampled blood TCRbeta repertoires that made up the dataset. The material from the prospective study consisted of cDNA or gDNA derived from T cells, B-cell-depleted T cells, or PBMCs. A de-identified subject ID, COVID-19 status, age in years and sex were almost always included in the sample metadata. Findings and caveats that apply to the study as a whole: Clinical and demographic metadata were provided uncurated, with the amount varying by source and participant.

A word on this clone: There is no known antigen for this receptor. Base quality data are lacking; no much larger clone is found one base away.

Each collaborating institution followed its own protocols to collect whole blood in K2EDTA tubes. For TCRbeta analysis, collaborators shipped samples as frozen whole blood, isolated PBMCs, or DNA extracted from either of those sample types. The CDR3 starts with the cysteine, ends with the phenylalanine, and has 17 residues. CDR3 DNA is the only sequence kept; it has 51 bases, read in frame from the first base. CDR1 is given as SGHTS and CDR2 as YDEGEE, both from the germline V gene. Trimming leaves V shorter by 4 bases and J shorter by 6 bases, with the junction holding 12 bases beyond the gene matches. TCRbeta CDR3 regions were amplified from genomic DNA by means of the immunoSEQ Assay, a bias-controlled multiplex PCR. Under the source paper's analysis protocol: Nucleated cell counts per sample were estimated from amplification of reference gene primers within the assay. Sequence reads were collapsed and filtered to measure the absolute abundance of every unique TCRbeta CDR3 rearrangement. For each sample, productive Simpson clonality was calculated as the square root of Simpson's diversity index over productive rearrangements. Drawn from immuneACCESS, this table holds only the in-frame rearrangements with V and J called that TCRdb kept. Clones are partly lost; checked studies trace under half to an unresolved V gene and leave the rest unexplained. From that table come the V and J calls and clone size; the DNA was used to work out D and trimming. The sample includes tens of thousands of clones, with around 86% observed a single time. 2.5% to 3% of the sample lies in the top ten.

What was sequenced was peripheral blood. This receptor chain uses TRBV5-8 and TRBJ2-2; 10 bases in between match TRBD2. The receptor was derived from a man older than 75 with acute or convalescent COVID-19. CDR3 reads: CASSLGASGSRPGELFF. The bases are TGTGCCAGCAGCCTGGGGGCTAGCGGGAGCCGGCCCGGGGAGCTGTTTTTT. With the rest looked up from the reference TRBV5-8 and TRBJ2-2 genes rather than sequenced, the full variable domain is EAGVTQSPTHLIKTRGQQATLRCSPISGHTSVYWYQQALGLGLQFLLWYDEGEERNRGNFPPRFSGRQFPNYSSELNVNALELEDSALYLCASSLGASGSRPGELFFGEGSRLTVL.